This paragraph covers one TCR beta chain sequence. TCRdb's table, derived via immunoSEQ multiplex PCR, lists solely in-frame clones and lacks some. The table records 15,000 to 20,000 clones, 60% to 80% of them present only once. This sample is drawn from a study of neoadjuvant nivolumab and ipilimumab in lung cancer. The TCR originated in an adult with non-small cell lung cancer. Sequencing was performed on tumor tissue, taken after neoadjuvant nivolumab, alone or with ipilimumab, at or shortly before surgery.

As DNA, the CDR3 is TGTGCCAGCAGTGAAATGGGATGGGGCACTGAAGCTTTCTTT. Amino acids: CASSEMGWGTEAFF. The chain couples TRBV6-1 to TRBJ1-1; D gene unclear. Deletions cut 2 bases from V and 4 bases from J, with 11 bases between. The germline V gene encodes CDR1 MNHNS and CDR2 SASEGT. The CDR3 consists of 14 residues.